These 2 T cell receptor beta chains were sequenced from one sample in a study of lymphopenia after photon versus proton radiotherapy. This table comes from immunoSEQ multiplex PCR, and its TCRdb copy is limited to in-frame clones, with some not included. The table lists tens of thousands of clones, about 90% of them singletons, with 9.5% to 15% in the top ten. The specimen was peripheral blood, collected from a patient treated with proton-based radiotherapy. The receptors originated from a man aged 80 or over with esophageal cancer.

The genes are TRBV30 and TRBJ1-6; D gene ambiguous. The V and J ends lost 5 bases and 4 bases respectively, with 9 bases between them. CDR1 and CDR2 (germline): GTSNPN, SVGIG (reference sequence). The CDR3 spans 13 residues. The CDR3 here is CAWRRAYNSPLHF. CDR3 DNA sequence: TGTGCCTGGCGCCGGGCGTATAATTCACCCCTCCACTTT.

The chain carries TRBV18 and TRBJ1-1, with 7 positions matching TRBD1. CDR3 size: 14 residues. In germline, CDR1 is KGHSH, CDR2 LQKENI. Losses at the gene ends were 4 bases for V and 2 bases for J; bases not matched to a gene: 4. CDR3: CASSRGQINTEAFF. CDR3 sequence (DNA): TGTGCCAGCTCACGGGGACAGATTAACACTGAAGCTTTCTTT.